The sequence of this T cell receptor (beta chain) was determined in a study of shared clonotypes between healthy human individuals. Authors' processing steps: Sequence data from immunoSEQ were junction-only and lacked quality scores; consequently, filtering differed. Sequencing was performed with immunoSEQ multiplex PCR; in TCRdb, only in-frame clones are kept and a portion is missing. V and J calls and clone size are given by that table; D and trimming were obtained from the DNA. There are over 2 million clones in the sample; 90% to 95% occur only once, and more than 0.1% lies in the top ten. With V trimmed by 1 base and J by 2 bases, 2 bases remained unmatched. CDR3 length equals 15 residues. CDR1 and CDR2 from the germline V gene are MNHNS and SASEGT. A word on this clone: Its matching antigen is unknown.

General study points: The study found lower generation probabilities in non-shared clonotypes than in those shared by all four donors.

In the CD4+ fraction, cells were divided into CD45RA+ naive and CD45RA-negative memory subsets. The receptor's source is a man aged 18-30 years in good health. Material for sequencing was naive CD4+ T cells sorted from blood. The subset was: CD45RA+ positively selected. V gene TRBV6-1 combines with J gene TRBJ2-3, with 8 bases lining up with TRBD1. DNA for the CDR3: TGTGCCAGCAGTGAAGGGACAGGGCACACAGATACGCAGTATTTT. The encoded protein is CASSEGTGHTDTQYF.